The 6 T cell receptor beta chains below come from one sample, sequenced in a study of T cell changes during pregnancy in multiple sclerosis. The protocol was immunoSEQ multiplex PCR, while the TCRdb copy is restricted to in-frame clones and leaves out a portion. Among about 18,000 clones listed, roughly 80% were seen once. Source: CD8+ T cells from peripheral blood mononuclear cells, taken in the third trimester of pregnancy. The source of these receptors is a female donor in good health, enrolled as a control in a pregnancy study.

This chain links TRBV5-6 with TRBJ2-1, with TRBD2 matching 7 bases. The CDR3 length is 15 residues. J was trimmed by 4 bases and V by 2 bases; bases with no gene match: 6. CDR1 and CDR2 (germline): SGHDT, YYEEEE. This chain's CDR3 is CASSFPSGKYNEQFF. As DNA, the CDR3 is TGTGCCAGCAGCTTCCCTAGCGGAAAGTACAATGAGCAGTTCTTC.

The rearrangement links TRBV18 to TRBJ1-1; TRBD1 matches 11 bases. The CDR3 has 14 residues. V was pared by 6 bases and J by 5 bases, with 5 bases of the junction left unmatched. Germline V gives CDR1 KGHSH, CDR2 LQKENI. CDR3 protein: CASSRTGGGTEAFF. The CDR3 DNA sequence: TGTGCCAGCTCCCGGACAGGGGGCGGGACTGAAGCTTTCTTT.

The chain's CDR3 is CASSESGGLDTQYF. In DNA, the CDR3 is TGTGCCAGCAGTGAAAGCGGGGGACTAGATACGCAGTATTTT. The chain links TRBV2 to TRBJ2-3; 8 bases match TRBD2. Germline V gives CDR1 SNHLY, CDR2 FYNNEI. The J segment lost 5 bases and the V segment lost 2 bases, leaving 3 bases of the junction unmatched. The CDR3 is 14 amino acids.

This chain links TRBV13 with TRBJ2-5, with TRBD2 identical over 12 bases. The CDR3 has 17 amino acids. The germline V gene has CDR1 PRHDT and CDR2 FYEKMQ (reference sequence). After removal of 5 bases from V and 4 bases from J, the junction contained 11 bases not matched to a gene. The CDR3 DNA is TGTGCCAGCAGCCCTTACGGACTAGCGGGAAGTCGAGAGACCCAGTACTTC. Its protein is CASSPYGLAGSRETQYF.

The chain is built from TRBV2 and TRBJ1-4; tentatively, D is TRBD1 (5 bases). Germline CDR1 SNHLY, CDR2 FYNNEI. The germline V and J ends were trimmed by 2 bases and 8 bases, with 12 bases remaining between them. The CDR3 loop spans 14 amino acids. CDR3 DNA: TGTGCCAGCAGTGAATCAGGGTCGAGAGAAAAACTGTTTTTT. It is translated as CASSESGSREKLFF.

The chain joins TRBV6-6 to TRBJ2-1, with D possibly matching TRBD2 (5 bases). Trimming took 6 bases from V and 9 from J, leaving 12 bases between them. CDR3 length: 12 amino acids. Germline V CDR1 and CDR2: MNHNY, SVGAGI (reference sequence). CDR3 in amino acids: CASSRTAGEQFF. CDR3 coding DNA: TGTGCCAGCAGCAGGACTGCCGGTGAGCAGTTCTTC.